This entry lists 17 T cell receptor beta chains sequenced from one sample in a study of tumor and adjacent non-tumor tissue in lung cancer. RNA was extracted from bulk tissue without any cell sorting. Distant lung tissue was collected more than 3 cm away from the tumor edge. TCRbeta libraries were built with three rounds of nested PCR, modified from ARM-PCR. TCRdb fed the multiplex PCR reads into MiXCR, producing one record per CDR3 protein. The profile covers under 80,000 distinct CDR3 sequences, with roughly 77% appearing a single time and over 35% taken by the ten largest. The sample was distant non-tumor lung tissue. The receptor set was obtained from a man aged 55-75 years with non-small cell lung cancer.

As regards this clonotype: One junction end does not reproduce the germline sequence, and a read error may be involved. The gene calls are TRBV5-1 and TRBJ2-5; 12 positions agree with TRBD2. In germline, CDR1 is SGHRS, CDR2 YFSETQ. The CDR3 spans 15 residues. CDR3 residues: CVSSDLAGGGETQYF. In nucleotides, the CDR3 is TGCGTCAGCAGCGACCTAGCGGGAGGGGGAGAAACCCAGTACTTC.

For this clonotype: The final CDR3 position lacks the conserved phenylalanine or tryptophan, pointing to a likely read error. The chain is built from TRBV13 and TRBJ2-3; D is tentatively TRBD1 or TRBD2 (5 bases each). This CDR3 has 15 amino acids. Germline CDR1 reads PRHDT; CDR2 reads FYEKMQ (reference sequence). For the CDR3, the DNA is TGTGCTAGCAACTTAGCGAGACAGAACACAGATACGCAGTATTGT. The encoded protein is CASNLARQNTDTQYC.

As concerns this clonotype: A read error may account for a junction end that differs from germline. This chain joins TRBV6-5 and TRBJ1-2; D gene unclear. Germline V gene lookup returns CDR1 MNHEY and CDR2 SVGAGI. The length of the CDR3 is 15 residues. The CDR3 DNA is TGTCCCAGAAGTTCCCCTGGACTGGGCCTCTATGGCTACACCTTC. Its translation is CPRSSPGLGLYGYTF.

In the case of this clonotype: The junction departs from the called germline gene at one end, perhaps through a read error. The chain links TRBV11-3 to TRBJ2-3; 8 bases are a match to TRBD2. Germline values: CDR1 SGHNT, CDR2 YENEEA. The CDR3 covers 16 residues. DNA of the CDR3: TGTGCCAGCAGCTACGGACTAGCAGATAGCACAGATGCGCAGTATTTC. Protein sequence: CASSYGLADSTDAQYF.

The genes are TRBV4-1 and TRBJ2-7; possible D gene TRBD1, 5 bases. Per the germline V gene, CDR1 is MGHRA and CDR2 is YSYEKL. This CDR3 comprises 16 residues. V dropped 0 bases and J dropped 5 bases, with 17 bases sitting between them. The CDR3 bases are TGCGCCAGCAGCCAAGATTCAGGTAGGGGAAGCCACGAGCAGTACTTC. Encoded protein: CASSQDSGRGSHEQYF.

This clonotype occurred many times. The chain uses TRBV6-6 and TRBJ2-7, with D tentatively TRBD1 or TRBD2 (5 bases each). The V gene lost 2 bases and the J gene lost 2 bases, with 7 bases spanning the gap. CDR1 and CDR2 from the germline V gene are MNHNY and SVGAGI (reference sequence). CDR3 length equals 13 residues. DNA of the CDR3: TGTGCCAGCAGTTACGGGGGAACCTACGAGCAGTACTTC. It specifies CASSYGGTYEQYF.

A note on this clonotype: The CDR3 does not end in the conserved phenylalanine or tryptophan, so this is likely a read error. The chain recombines TRBV11-2 with TRBJ2-5, with no clear D. There are 14 residues in the CDR3. CDR1 SGHAT and CDR2 FQNNGV come from the germline V gene. Trimming left V 5 bases short and J 2 bases short, with 12 bases between. As DNA, the CDR3 is TGTGCCAGCAGCACATCCAACGGGCAAGAGACCCAGTACTAC. Protein: CASSTSNGQETQYY.

With respect to this clonotype: This CDR3 fails to terminate in the conserved phenylalanine or tryptophan, so it likely reflects a read error. It is unclear where the CDR3 begins or ends on the DNA, so no DNA is shown, and the CDR3 is as TCRdb lists it. The chain recombines TRBV29-1 with TRBJ2-7; the table's D call of TRBD1 was not tested on the DNA. From germline, CDR1 is SQVTM and CDR2 ANQGSEA. The CDR3 comprises 15 residues, both ends counted. The CDR3 here is CSATRGGQGPHEQHI.

On this clonotype itself: One end of the junction is discordant with germline, which a read error may explain. The chain carries TRBV28 and TRBJ1-5; the D gene is possibly TRBD1 (5 bases). This CDR3 is built from 18 residues. The germline V gene encodes CDR1 MDHEN and CDR2 SYDVKM. The CDR3 region has the DNA TGCGCCAGCAGTTTAGGGCCGGCAGCGGGGGTGGGCAATCAGCCCCAGCATTTT. Protein: CASSLGPAAGVGNQPQHF.

Details on this clonotype: The conserved phenylalanine or tryptophan normally closing the CDR3 is absent here, so this likely arose from a read error. The gene calls are TRBV6-5 and TRBJ2-2, with 8 positions matching TRBD2. The germline gives CDR1 MNHEY, CDR2 SVGAGI. CDR3 size: 16 residues. With 5 bases clipped from V and 12 bases from J, the junction kept 17 bases outside the gene matches. CDR3 residues: CASSLSGTGGTGQLFS. CDR3 DNA sequence: TGTGCCAGCAGTCTTAGCGGGACGGGAGGCACCGGTCAGCTGTTTTCT.

In its sample, this clonotype was seen a few times. This could be a read error, since a much larger clone is one nucleotide away. This chain connects TRBV10-3 to TRBJ2-7; TRBD2 matches at 7 bases. In germline, CDR1 is ENHRY, CDR2 SYGVKD. This CDR3 spans 13 amino acids. The CDR3 protein is CAIKGREMSEEYF. As DNA, the CDR3 is TGTGCCATCAAGGGGCGGGAGATGAGCGAGGAGTACTTC.

With regard to this clonotype: Relative to the germline gene, one junction end is altered; a read error may explain this. V and J are TRBV5-1 and TRBJ2-7; D gene unclear. This CDR3 is 15 amino acids long. Per germline, CDR1 SGHRS and CDR2 YFSETQ. Here the CDR3 DNA reads TGCGCCAGCAGCTTTCCCGCCCTAGGGTCCTACGAGCAATACTTC. Its protein is CASSFPALGSYEQYF.

As to this clonotype: Since a much larger clone is just one base distant, this may be a read error. CDR3 region: CASSEWYGGNGYTF. The CDR3 DNA reads as TGTGCCAGCAGTGAATGGTACGGGGGGAATGGCTACACCTTC. This chain connects TRBV2 to TRBJ1-2, with D possibly matching TRBD1 (5 bases). The CDR3 totals 14 residues. In germline, CDR1 is SNHLY, CDR2 FYNNEI. The germline V and J ends were trimmed by 2 bases and 6 bases, with 13 bases remaining between them.

A word on this clonotype: Lacking the conserved final phenylalanine or tryptophan, this CDR3 likely reflects a read error. The chain joins TRBV6-1 to TRBJ2-7; TRBD2 might be the D (6 bases). CDR3 length equals 16 residues. Deletions cut 2 bases from V and 4 bases from J, with 18 bases between. Germline-derived CDR1 and CDR2 are MNHNS and SASEGT. The CDR3 protein is CASSEMVGRRVYEQYL. CDR3 DNA: TGTGCCAGCAGTGAAATGGTAGGGCGGAGGGTTTACGAGCAGTACCTC.

This clonotype was recorded only once. This clone may be a read error of a much larger clone one base away. This sequence joins TRBV27 and TRBJ2-5, with D possibly being TRBD1 (5 bases). The length of the CDR3 is 16 residues. The germline V gene encodes CDR1 MNHEY and CDR2 SMNVEV (reference sequence). The CDR3 spells CACSLSGAETVETQYF. The CDR3 DNA reads as TGTGCCTGCAGTTTATCCGGCGCAGAGACAGTGGAGACCCAGTACTTC.

Note on this clonotype: At one of its ends the junction is not consistent with the germline gene, which may arise from a read error. The gene calls are TRBV6-1 and TRBJ1-5; D is undetermined. There are 18 residues in the CDR3. Germline loops: CDR1 MNHNS, CDR2 SASEGT. CDR3 sequence reads: CASSELGIQTPSNHPQHF. The CDR3 nucleotides are TGTGCCAGCAGTGAATTGGGAATTCAAACCCCTAGCAATCACCCCCAGCATTTT.

Turning to this clonotype: Germline is not matched at one junction end, which may reflect a read error. The CDR3 bases are TGTACCAGCAGTGTAAGCGCTCGGACAGATACGCATTATTTT. Its protein product is CTSSVSARTDTHYF. J is TRBJ2-3 and V is TRBV2; D may be TRBD1 (6 bases). The germline CDR1 and CDR2 sequences are SNHLY and FYNNEI. CDR3 length: 14 residues.